The TCR beta chain under discussion was sequenced for a study of blood T cell repertoires in COVID-19. Looking at the study overall: T cells, B-cell-depleted T cells, or PBMCs supplied cDNA or gDNA.

Seattle enrolled patients during active infection and tracked them longitudinally. Original handling: Reference gene primers were amplified, and this amplification served to estimate nucleated cell counts. TCRdb keeps only in-frame clones here, not all; method: immunoSEQ multiplex PCR. Clonal size and the V and J genes are those of that table, whereas D and trimming came from the DNA. This sample has under 200,000 clones, with roughly 81% found just once. This CDR3 is built from 15 residues. From germline, CDR1 is SGHTA and CDR2 FQGNSA. Germline trimming cut 5 bases from V and 2 bases from J; bases unmatched to any gene: 3.

The origin of this receptor is a woman aged 45 to 65 with COVID-19, enrolled during active disease. Material: peripheral blood. The chain links TRBV7-2 to TRBJ2-3; TRBD2 matches at 11 bases. For the CDR3, the DNA is TGTGCCAGCAGCCCGACTAGCGGGGACACAGATACGCAGTATTTT. Amino acids: CASSPTSGDTDTQYF.